These 23 T cell receptor beta chains originate from one sample sequenced in a study of cytomegalovirus exposure and HLA in healthy donors. With 60 Vbeta and 13 Jbeta primers, the PCR was carried out. The repertoire was sequenced with immunoSEQ multiplex PCR; TCRdb's copy has only in-frame clones and lacks some. Here the sample spans over 80,000 clones, 81% being singletons. The sequenced material came from PBMCs. Receptors were obtained from a man between 35 and 55 years old in good health and CMV-seropositive.

A single count supports this clone. The CDR3 region is CASSLESGRPGNEQFF. The CDR3 coding sequence is TGTGCCAGCAGCTTAGAATCAGGTCGGCCTGGGAATGAGCAGTTCTTC. The chain combines TRBV7-9 with TRBJ2-1; D is unresolved. CDR1 and CDR2 (germline): SEHNR, FQNEAQ (reference sequence). Trimming left V 1 base short and J 7 bases short, with 17 bases between. The CDR3 contains 16 residues. The whole variable domain, filled in from reference TRBV7-9 and TRBJ2-1, reads DTGVSQNPRHKITKRGQNVTFRCDPISEHNRLYWYRQTLGQGPEFLTYFQNEAQLEKSRLLSDRFSAERPKGSFSTLEIQRTEQGDSAMYLCASSLESGRPGNEQFFGPGTRLTVL.

V gene TRBV5-1 combines with J gene TRBJ1-1; the D gene is possibly TRBD1 (6 bases). Germline V lookup: CDR1 SGHRS, CDR2 YFSETQ. The CDR3 is 21 amino acids. Trimming removed 4 bases at V and 0 bases at J, with 31 bases between. CDR3 nucleotides: TGCGCCAGCAGCCCCGATAGATCGCAACGCCGGGACATTGGGATGAACACTGAAGCTTTCTTT. This gives the protein CASSPDRSQRRDIGMNTEAFF.

The chain has TRBV6-5 and TRBJ1-2; 7 nucleotides align to TRBD1. This CDR3 has 14 amino acids. Germline CDR1 is MNHEY and CDR2 is SVGAGI. V shed 4 bases and J 7 bases; nucleotides not matched to a gene: 9. Written as DNA, the CDR3 is TGTGCCAGCAGTTTCACGACAGGGTTTTCTGGCTACACCTTC. Translation gives CASSFTTGFSGYTF.

The chain recombines TRBV27 with TRBJ2-1; 9 bases map to TRBD2. This CDR3 comprises 14 residues. The ends lost 5 bases at V and 5 bases at J; junction bases unmatched: 4. Germline CDR1 is MNHEY and CDR2 is SMNVEV (reference sequence). CDR3 DNA: TGTGCCAGCAGTCTAGCGGGGCCGAACAATGAGCAGTTCTTC. Its translation: CASSLAGPNNEQFF.

This clone occurred once. The chain is built from TRBV9 and TRBJ2-7; the match to TRBD2 covers 10 bases. The V gene end was trimmed by 0 bases and the J gene end by 6 bases; junction bases not matched to a gene: 3. This CDR3 region has 14 residues. The germline V gene encodes CDR1 SGDLS and CDR2 YYNGEE. The CDR3 reads CASSVEAGGLEQYF. The DNA of the CDR3 is TGTGCCAGCAGCGTAGAAGCGGGGGGGCTCGAGCAGTACTTC.

The rearrangement joins TRBV10-3 to TRBJ1-2; TRBD1 agrees at 7 bases. Germline lookup yields CDR1 ENHRY and CDR2 SYGVKD. J gave up 3 bases and V 10 bases, and 5 bases lay outside the gene matches. The CDR3 runs to 12 residues. CDR3 DNA: TGTGCCACCAGGGGGGGGGACTATGGCTACACCTTC. It is translated as CATRGGDYGYTF.

The rearrangement links TRBV6-5 to TRBJ1-2; D ambiguous. V was pared by 2 bases and J by 2 bases, with 9 bases between. CDR1 and CDR2 from the germline V gene are MNHEY and SVGAGI. The CDR3 length is 14 residues. The CDR3 DNA reads TGTGCCAGCAGTTACCGGTCCCAAAACTATGGCTACACCTTC. Translation gives CASSYRSQNYGYTF.

J is TRBJ2-1 and V is TRBV9; perhaps TRBD1 as D (6 bases). V shed 2 bases and J shed 2 bases, with 11 bases lying between them. CDR3 length: 15 amino acids. CDR1 and CDR2 (germline): SGDLS, YYNGEE. The CDR3 DNA is TGTGCCAGCAGCGTTACAGGGATGCCCTACAATGAGCAGTTCTTC. Amino acid sequence: CASSVTGMPYNEQFF.

Points on this clone: A junction boundary mismatches the germline segment, possibly from a read error. The J gene is TRBJ1-4, the V gene TRBV7-7; 7 positions agree with TRBD1. Germline CDR1 reads SSHAT; CDR2 reads FNYEAQ (reference sequence). This CDR3 contains 14 residues. As DNA, the CDR3 is TGTGCTAGCAGCCGAGGGGGCTCGGGTGAAAAACTGTTTTTT. Its protein is CASSRGGSGEKLFF.

The J gene is TRBJ1-1, the V gene TRBV30; maybe TRBD1 (5 bases). The CDR3 runs 14 residues. Germline CDR1 reads GTSNPN; CDR2 reads SVGIG (reference sequence). Deletions cut 0 bases from V and 1 base from J, with 9 bases between. The CDR3 reads CAWSVDSRNTEAFF. In nucleotides, the CDR3 is TGTGCCTGGAGTGTAGACAGCAGGAACACTGAAGCTTTCTTT.

The chain has TRBV11-2 and TRBJ2-1; possible D gene TRBD2, 5 bases. V was clipped by 8 bases and J by 0 bases, with 20 bases between them. The CDR3 extends over 17 amino acids. Germline assignment: CDR1 SGHAT and CDR2 FQNNGV. CDR3 sequence reads: CASVTERYNPSYNEQFF. CDR3 in DNA: TGTGCCAGCGTGACGGAGCGGTACAACCCCTCCTACAATGAGCAGTTCTTC.

The V and J genes are TRBV30 and TRBJ2-5; 8 bases map to TRBD1. The trim removed 0 bases at V and 4 bases at J, leaving 22 bases unmatched. The CDR3 covers 20 residues. Germline-derived CDR1 and CDR2 are GTSNPN and SVGIG (reference sequence). The CDR3 is CAWSVRGRGLRVLTGETQYF. The DNA of the CDR3 is TGTGCCTGGAGTGTAAGAGGCAGGGGGCTTAGGGTGTTGACTGGAGAGACCCAGTACTTC.

The V gene is TRBV23-1, the J gene TRBJ1-6; D uncertain. TRBV23-1 is labeled an ORF, and its function is uncertain. The ends were cut back, 2 bases at V and 8 bases at J, with 13 bases in the middle. This CDR3 contains 15 residues. CDR3 residues: CASSQEEGPYSPLHF. The CDR3, as DNA: TGCGCCAGCAGTCAAGAGGAGGGCCCCTATTCACCCCTCCACTTT.

The chain employs TRBV27 and TRBJ1-1, with D possibly matching TRBD1 (6 bases). Germline V gives CDR1 MNHEY, CDR2 SMNVEV (reference sequence). There are 14 residues in the CDR3. Trimming removed 6 bases at V and 1 base at J, with 12 bases between. The CDR3 DNA reads TGTGCCAGCAGCCGCACGACAGGGAACACTGAAGCTTTCTTT. The encoded protein is CASSRTTGNTEAFF.

This chain joins TRBV11-2 and TRBJ2-1; perhaps TRBD2 as D (5 bases). V dropped 0 bases and J dropped 7 bases, with 10 bases sitting between them. The CDR3 consists of 14 residues. Germline V gene sequence: CDR1 SGHAT, CDR2 FQNNGV. CDR3 bases: TGTGCCAGCAGCTTAGATCGTACGGGGAATGAGCAGTTCTTC. Its protein is CASSLDRTGNEQFF.

This sequence joins TRBV2 and TRBJ2-5; 7 positions match TRBD2. Trimming removed 7 bases from V and 0 bases from J; junction bases left unmatched: 8. CDR1 SNHLY and CDR2 FYNNEI come from the germline V gene. The CDR3 extends over 15 amino acids. The CDR3 protein is CASTRAGIHQETQYF. In DNA, the CDR3 is TGTGCCAGCACCCGAGCGGGGATACACCAAGAGACCCAGTACTTC.

The rearrangement uses TRBV5-4 and TRBJ2-2; 8 bases align to TRBD2. Per the germline V gene, CDR1 is SGHNT and CDR2 is YYREEE (reference sequence). The ends lost 0 bases at V and 1 base at J; junction bases unmatched: 2. The CDR3 is 16 amino acids. For the CDR3, the DNA is TGTGCCAGCAGCTTGGGGACTAGCTGGAACACCGGGGAGCTGTTTTTT. Its translation is CASSLGTSWNTGELFF. Variable domain in full (rest from reference TRBV5-4 and TRBJ2-2): ETGVTQSPTHLIKTRGQQVTLRCSSQSGHNTVSWYQQALGQGPQFIFQYYREEENGRGNFPPRFSGLQFPNYSSELNVNALELDDSALYLCASSLGTSWNTGELFFGEGSRLTVL.

The V call is TRBV18, the J call TRBJ2-5; D unresolved. V was shortened by 2 bases and J by 4 bases, with 8 bases between the two germline ends. Germline V CDR1 and CDR2: KGHSH, LQKENI. The length of the CDR3 is 13 residues. This chain's CDR3 is CASSPWAGETQYF. For the CDR3, the DNA is TGTGCCAGCTCACCATGGGCTGGAGAGACCCAGTACTTC.

The chain couples TRBV7-9 to TRBJ2-7; 7 nucleotides align to TRBD2. This CDR3 has 16 residues. The V segment lost 5 bases and the J segment 2 bases; nucleotides outside the gene matches: 12. Looked up from germline, CDR1 is SEHNR and CDR2 is FQNEAQ (reference sequence). The CDR3 reads CASSPTGAGTTYEQYF. The CDR3, as DNA: TGTGCCAGCAGCCCTACGGGCGCGGGGACTACCTACGAGCAGTACTTC.

This rearrangement joins TRBV7-9 to TRBJ2-7; no definite D call. Trimming shortened V by 5 bases and J by 0 bases, and 5 bases separated the two germline ends. The CDR3 length is 12 residues. CDR1 SEHNR and CDR2 FQNEAQ come from the germline V gene (reference sequence). CDR3 loop: CASSPISYEQYF. In nucleotides, the CDR3 is TGTGCCAGCAGCCCCATCTCCTACGAGCAGTACTTC.

The chain has TRBV5-4 and TRBJ2-7; 10 nucleotides line up with TRBD1. V lost 4 bases to trimming and J lost 3 bases; unmatched junction nucleotides: 7. The CDR3 has 15 residues. Germline V gene sequence: CDR1 SGHNT, CDR2 YYREEE (reference sequence). DNA of the CDR3: TGTGCCAGCAGCGAACTGACAGGGGGCCTCTACGAGCAGTACTTC. Translation: CASSELTGGLYEQYF.

The chain has TRBV5-4 and TRBJ2-7, with TRBD2 matching over 9 bases. Germline-derived CDR1 and CDR2 are SGHNT and YYREEE (reference sequence). CDR3 length: 15 amino acids. With V trimmed by 0 bases and J by 3 bases, 4 bases remained unmatched. DNA of the CDR3: TGTGCCAGCAGCTTGGTTCATAGCGGGAGCTACGAGCAGTACTTC. It translates to CASSLVHSGSYEQYF.

The chain employs TRBV28 and TRBJ1-2; perhaps TRBD1 as D (6 bases). The CDR3 is made up of 15 amino acids. Trimming shortened V by 6 bases and J by 4 bases, and 18 bases separated the two germline ends. Germline lookup yields CDR1 MDHEN and CDR2 SYDVKM. CDR3 sequence: CASSETRTEGYGYTF. CDR3 sequence (DNA): TGTGCCAGCAGCGAAACACGGACAGAGGGCTATGGCTACACCTTC.